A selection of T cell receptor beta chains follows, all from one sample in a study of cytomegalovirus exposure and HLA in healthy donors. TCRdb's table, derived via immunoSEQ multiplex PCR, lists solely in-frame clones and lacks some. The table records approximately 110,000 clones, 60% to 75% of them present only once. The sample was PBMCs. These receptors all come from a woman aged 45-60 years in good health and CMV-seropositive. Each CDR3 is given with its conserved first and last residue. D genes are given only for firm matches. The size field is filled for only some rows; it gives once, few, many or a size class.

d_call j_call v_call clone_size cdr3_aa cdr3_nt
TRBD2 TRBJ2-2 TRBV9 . CASSVSGSGGSTGELFF TGTGCCAGCAGCGTATCGGGTAGCGGGGGGAGTACCGGGGAGCTGTTTTTT
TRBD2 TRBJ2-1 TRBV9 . CASSPGTSGWVDEQFF TGTGCCAGCAGCCCCGGGACTAGCGGTTGGGTGGATGAGCAGTTCTTC
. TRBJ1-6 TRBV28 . CASRLRQSDSPLHF TGTGCCAGCAGGCTACGACAGTCTGATTCACCCCTCCACTTT
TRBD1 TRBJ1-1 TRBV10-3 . CAISESTGGTEAFF TGTGCCATCAGTGAGTCGACAGGGGGCACTGAAGCTTTCTTT
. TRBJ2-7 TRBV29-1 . CSVIRDSYREQYF TGCAGCGTTATCCGGGACTCCTATCGGGAGCAGTACTTC
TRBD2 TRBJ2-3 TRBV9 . CASSFGLAGGSTDTQYF TGTGCCAGCAGCTTCGGACTAGCGGGGGGAAGCACAGATACGCAGTATTTT
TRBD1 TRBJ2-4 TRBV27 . CASSLDRVSDIQYF TGTGCCAGCAGTTTAGACAGGGTTAGCGACATTCAGTACTTC
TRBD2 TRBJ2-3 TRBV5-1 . CASSFTSGTSGPDTQYF TGCGCCAGCAGCTTCACCTCCGGGACTAGCGGTCCAGATACGCAGTATTTT
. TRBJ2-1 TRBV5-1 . CASSLAPPGSGNEQFF TGCGCCAGCAGCCTGGCTCCACCGGGGTCCGGCAATGAGCAGTTCTTC
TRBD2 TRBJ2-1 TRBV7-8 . CASSLEGLVFNEQFF TGTGCCAGCAGCTTAGAAGGACTAGTATTCAATGAGCAGTTCTTC
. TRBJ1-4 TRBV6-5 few CASRPVAMEKLFF TGTGCCAGCAGGCCGGTCGCCATGGAAAAACTGTTTTTT
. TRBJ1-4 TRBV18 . CASSASISNEKLFF TGTGCCAGCTCAGCAAGCATAAGTAATGAAAAACTGTTTTTT
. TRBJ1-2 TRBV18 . CASSPKAGRYGYTF TGTGCCAGCTCACCAAAAGCAGGGAGGTATGGCTACACCTTC
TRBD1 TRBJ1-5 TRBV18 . CASSPRGTGISQPQHF TGTGCCAGCTCACCAAGGGGGACAGGGATCTCTCAGCCCCAGCATTTT
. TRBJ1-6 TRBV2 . CASSEQPGKNSPLHF TGTGCCAGCAGTGAACAGCCAGGAAAGAATTCACCCCTCCACTTT
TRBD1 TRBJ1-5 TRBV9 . CASSVAGGDNQPQHF TGTGCCAGCAGCGTAGCAGGGGGAGACAATCAGCCCCAGCATTTT
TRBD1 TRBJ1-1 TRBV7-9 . CASSLNRGAFF TGTGCCAGCAGCTTAAACAGGGGAGCTTTCTTT
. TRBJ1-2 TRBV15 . CATSRDTQGSYGYTF TGTGCCACCAGCAGAGATACCCAGGGAAGCTATGGCTACACCTTC
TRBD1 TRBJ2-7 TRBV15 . CATSIGQGAHEQYF TGTGCCACCAGCATCGGACAGGGGGCCCACGAGCAGTACTTC
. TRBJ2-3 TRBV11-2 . CASSSIWGPTPQVNTQYF TGTGCCAGCAGCTCCATTTGGGGCCCTACTCCCCAAGTGAATACGCAGTATTTT
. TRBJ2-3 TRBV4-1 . CASSQLGAGDTQYF TGCGCCAGCAGCCAACTGGGGGCCGGAGATACGCAGTATTTT
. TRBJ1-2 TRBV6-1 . CASVLTTTGYGYTF TGTGCCAGCGTCCTGACCACGACGGGCTATGGCTACACCTTC
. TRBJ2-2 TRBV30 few CAWSVLTGELFF TGTGCCTGGAGTGTATTAACCGGGGAGCTGTTTTTT
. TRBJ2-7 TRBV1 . CTSSQDFGTYYEQYF TGCACCAGCAGCCAGGACTTCGGGACATACTACGAGCAGTACTTC
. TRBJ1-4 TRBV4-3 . CAGSQEGASVNEKLFF TGCGCCGGCAGCCAAGAGGGAGCCAGTGTTAATGAAAAACTGTTTTTT
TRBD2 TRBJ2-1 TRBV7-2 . CASSPQGGGANEQFF TGTGCCAGCAGCCCACAGGGCGGGGGGGCGAATGAGCAGTTCTTC
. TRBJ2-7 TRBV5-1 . CASSPGRDYEQYF TGCGCCAGCAGCCCCGGACGGGACTACGAGCAGTACTTC
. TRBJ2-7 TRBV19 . CASSHPGENYEQYF TGTGCCAGTAGTCATCCGGGGGAAAACTACGAGCAGTACTTC
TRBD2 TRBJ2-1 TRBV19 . CASSRGGAYNEQFF TGTGCCAGTAGTCGGGGGGGGGCCTACAATGAGCAGTTCTTC
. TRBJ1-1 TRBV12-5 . CASGPSGTLNTEAFF TGTGCTAGTGGTCCCTCCGGGACATTGAACACTGAAGCTTTCTTT
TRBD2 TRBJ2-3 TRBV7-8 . CASSLAIRGGTDTQYF TGTGCCAGCAGCTTAGCAATTCGGGGGGGCACAGATACGCAGTATTTT
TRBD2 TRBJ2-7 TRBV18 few CATRLGTSGAYEQYF TGTGCCACCCGCCTCGGGACTAGCGGGGCCTACGAGCAGTACTTC
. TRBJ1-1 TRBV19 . CASSEGGRNTEAFF TGTGCCAGTAGTGAGGGAGGGAGGAACACTGAAGCTTTCTTT
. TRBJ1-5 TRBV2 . CASRQTNSNQPQHF TGTGCCAGCAGGCAGACTAATAGCAATCAGCCCCAGCATTTT
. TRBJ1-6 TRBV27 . CASRIGQGLDSPLHF TGTGCCAGCAGGATAGGTCAGGGGTTGGATTCACCCCTCCACTTT
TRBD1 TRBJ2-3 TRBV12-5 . CASGLVIIQGEYTQYF TGTGCTAGTGGTTTGGTAATAATCCAGGGGGAATATACACAGTATTTT
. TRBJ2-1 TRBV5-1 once CASSFGSGIAQGTYNEQFF TGCGCCAGCAGCTTCGGGTCCGGTATCGCGCAGGGAACCTACAATGAGCAGTTCTTC
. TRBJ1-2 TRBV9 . CASSVAPVNLDGYTF TGTGCCAGCAGCGTAGCCCCGGTTAACCTCGATGGCTACACCTTC
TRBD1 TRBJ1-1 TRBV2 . CASRAGTGGVNTEAFF TGTGCCAGCAGAGCCGGGACAGGGGGCGTGAACACTGAAGCTTTCTTT
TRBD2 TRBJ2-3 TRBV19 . CASKSSGSTDTQYF TGTGCCAGTAAATCTAGCGGTAGCACAGATACGCAGTATTTT
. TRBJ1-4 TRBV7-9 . CASSFPGRGGPEKLFF TGTGCCAGCAGCTTCCCCGGAAGGGGAGGTCCTGAAAAACTGTTTTTT
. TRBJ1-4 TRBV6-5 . CASSRVRESEMFF TGTGCCAGCAGTCGAGTTCGGGAGAGTGAGATGTTTTTT
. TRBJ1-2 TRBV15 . CATSREITSVLIHGYTF TGTGCCACCAGCAGAGAAATTACCTCAGTTTTAATTCATGGCTACACCTTC
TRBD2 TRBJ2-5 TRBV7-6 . CASSSGTKETQYF TGTGCCAGCAGTTCAGGGACTAAAGAGACCCAGTACTTC
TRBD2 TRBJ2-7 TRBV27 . CASGGVEQYF TGTGCCAGCGGGGGGGTCGAGCAGTACTTC
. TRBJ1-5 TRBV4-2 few CASSQVRGLGDQPQHF TGTGCCAGCAGCCAAGTTCGGGGGTTGGGTGATCAGCCCCAGCATTTT
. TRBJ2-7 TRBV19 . CASSLRGGSVSYEQYF TGTGCCAGTAGTCTGAGGGGAGGATCGGTAAGCTACGAGCAGTACTTC
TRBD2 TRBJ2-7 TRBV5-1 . CASSPYGGSGGEQYF TGCGCCAGCAGCCCCTACGGCGGGTCGGGGGGCGAGCAGTACTTC
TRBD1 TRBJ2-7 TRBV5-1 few CASSLEWTGSHEQYF TGCGCCAGCAGCTTGGAATGGACAGGGAGCCACGAGCAGTACTTC
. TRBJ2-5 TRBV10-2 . CASSESAGPGETQYF TGCGCCAGCAGTGAGTCGGCGGGGCCCGGAGAGACCCAGTACTTC
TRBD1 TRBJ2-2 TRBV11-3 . CASSLGQGAGTGELFF TGTGCCAGCAGCCTAGGACAGGGGGCGGGCACCGGGGAGCTGTTTTTT
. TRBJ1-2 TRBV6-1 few CASIPHPTPNYGYTF TGTGCCAGCATCCCCCATCCTACTCCTAACTATGGCTACACCTTC
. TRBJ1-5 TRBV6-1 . CASSVGQLHSNQPQHF TGTGCCAGCAGTGTTGGACAGCTACATAGCAATCAGCCCCAGCATTTT
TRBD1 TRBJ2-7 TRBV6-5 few CASAPGQGAPGQYF TGTGCCTCCGCCCCGGGACAGGGGGCGCCTGGGCAGTACTTC
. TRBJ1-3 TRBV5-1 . CASSPQGYGNTIYF TGCGCCAGCAGCCCCCAGGGGTATGGAAACACCATATATTTT
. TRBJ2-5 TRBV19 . CASSARRTDPEETQYF TGTGCCAGTAGTGCCCGGAGGACAGATCCCGAAGAGACCCAGTACTTC
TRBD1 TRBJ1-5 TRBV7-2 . CASSQQGAGNQPQHF TGTGCCAGCAGTCAACAGGGGGCGGGCAATCAGCCCCAGCATTTT
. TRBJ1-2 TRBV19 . CVSSMVGQFNYGYTF TGTGTCAGTAGTATGGTCGGACAATTTAACTATGGCTACACCTTC